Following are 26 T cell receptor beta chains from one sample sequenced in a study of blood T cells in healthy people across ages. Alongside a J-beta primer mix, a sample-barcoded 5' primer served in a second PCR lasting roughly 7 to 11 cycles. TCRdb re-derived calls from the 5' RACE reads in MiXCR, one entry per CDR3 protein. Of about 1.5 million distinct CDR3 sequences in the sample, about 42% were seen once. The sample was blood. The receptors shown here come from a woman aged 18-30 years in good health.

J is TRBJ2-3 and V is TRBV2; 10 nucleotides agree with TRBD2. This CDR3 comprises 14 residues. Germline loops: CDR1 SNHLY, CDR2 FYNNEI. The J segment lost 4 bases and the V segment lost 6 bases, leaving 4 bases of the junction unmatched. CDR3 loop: CASRLAGGPDTQYF. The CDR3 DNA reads TGTGCCAGCAGATTAGCGGGGGGACCAGATACGCAGTATTTT.

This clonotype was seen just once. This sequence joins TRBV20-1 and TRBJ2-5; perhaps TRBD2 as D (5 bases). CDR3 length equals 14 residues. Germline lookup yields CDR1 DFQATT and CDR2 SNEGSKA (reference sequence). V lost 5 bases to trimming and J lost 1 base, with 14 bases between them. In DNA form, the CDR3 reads TGCAGTGCTCCCCGGACTCCTACCCAAGAGACCCAGTACTTC. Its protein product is CSAPRTPTQETQYF.

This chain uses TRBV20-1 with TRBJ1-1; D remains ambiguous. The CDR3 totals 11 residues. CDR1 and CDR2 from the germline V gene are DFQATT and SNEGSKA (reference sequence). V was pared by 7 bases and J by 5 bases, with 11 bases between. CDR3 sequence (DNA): TGCAGTGGAACTCTGGAAACTGAAGCTTTCTTT. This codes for CSGTLETEAFF.

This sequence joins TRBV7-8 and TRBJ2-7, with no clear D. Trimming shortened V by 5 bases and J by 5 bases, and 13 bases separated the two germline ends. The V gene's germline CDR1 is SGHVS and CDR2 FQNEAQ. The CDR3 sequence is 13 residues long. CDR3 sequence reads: CASSAEMMDEQYF. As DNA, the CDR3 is TGTGCCAGCAGCGCGGAAATGATGGACGAGCAGTACTTC.

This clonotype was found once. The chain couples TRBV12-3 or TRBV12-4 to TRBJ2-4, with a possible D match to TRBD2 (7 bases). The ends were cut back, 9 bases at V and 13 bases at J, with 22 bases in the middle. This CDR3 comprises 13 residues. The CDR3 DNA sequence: TGTGCCAGTAGGGGGGGCTTCGATGTTGGGCAGTACTTC. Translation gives CASRGGFDVGQYF.

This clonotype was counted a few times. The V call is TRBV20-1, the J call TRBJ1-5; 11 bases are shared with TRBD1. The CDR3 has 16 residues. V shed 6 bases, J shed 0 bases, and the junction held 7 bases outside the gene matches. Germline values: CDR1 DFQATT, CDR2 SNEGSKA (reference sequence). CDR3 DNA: TGCAGTGCCCGGAGGACAGGGGGCTATAGCAATCAGCCCCAGCATTTT. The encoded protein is CSARRTGGYSNQPQHF.

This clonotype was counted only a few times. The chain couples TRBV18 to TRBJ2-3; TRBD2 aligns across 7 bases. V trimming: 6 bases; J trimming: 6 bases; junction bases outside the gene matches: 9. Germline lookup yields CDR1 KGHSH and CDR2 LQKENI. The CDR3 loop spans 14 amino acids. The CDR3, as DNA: TGTGCCAGCTCCCTGACAATGGGAGGGGATACGCAGTATTTT. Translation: CASSLTMGGDTQYF.

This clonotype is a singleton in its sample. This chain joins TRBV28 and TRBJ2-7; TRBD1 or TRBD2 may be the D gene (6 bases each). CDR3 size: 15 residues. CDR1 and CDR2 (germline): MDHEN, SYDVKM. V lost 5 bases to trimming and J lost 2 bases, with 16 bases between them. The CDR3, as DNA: TGTGCCAGCAGTCCGGGGGCGGACAGAACCTACGAGCAGTACTTC. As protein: CASSPGADRTYEQYF.

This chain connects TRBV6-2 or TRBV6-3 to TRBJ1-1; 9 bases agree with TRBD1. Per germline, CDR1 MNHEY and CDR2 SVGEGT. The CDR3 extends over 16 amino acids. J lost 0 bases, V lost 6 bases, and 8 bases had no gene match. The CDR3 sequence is CASSWDRAGMNTEAFF. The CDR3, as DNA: TGTGCCAGCAGCTGGGACAGGGCGGGGATGAACACTGAAGCTTTCTTT.

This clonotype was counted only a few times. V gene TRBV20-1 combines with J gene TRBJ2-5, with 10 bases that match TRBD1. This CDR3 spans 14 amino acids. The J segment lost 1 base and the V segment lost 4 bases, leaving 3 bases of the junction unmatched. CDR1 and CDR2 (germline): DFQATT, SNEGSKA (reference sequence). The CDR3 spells CSAMDRGTQETQYF. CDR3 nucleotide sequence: TGCAGTGCTATGGACAGGGGGACCCAAGAGACCCAGTACTTC.

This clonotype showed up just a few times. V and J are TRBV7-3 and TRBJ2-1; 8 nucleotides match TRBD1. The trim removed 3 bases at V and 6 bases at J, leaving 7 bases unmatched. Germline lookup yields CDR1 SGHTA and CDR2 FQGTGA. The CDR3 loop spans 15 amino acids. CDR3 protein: CASSFQGAFGNEQFF. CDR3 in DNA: TGTGCCAGCAGCTTCCAGGGGGCGTTTGGCAATGAGCAGTTCTTC.

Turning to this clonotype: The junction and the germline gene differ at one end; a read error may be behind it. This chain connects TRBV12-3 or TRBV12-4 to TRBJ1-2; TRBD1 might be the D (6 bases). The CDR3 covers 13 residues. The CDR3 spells CVSSLGTTYGYTF. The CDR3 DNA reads TGTGTCAGCAGCTTGGGGACAACCTATGGCTACACCTTC.

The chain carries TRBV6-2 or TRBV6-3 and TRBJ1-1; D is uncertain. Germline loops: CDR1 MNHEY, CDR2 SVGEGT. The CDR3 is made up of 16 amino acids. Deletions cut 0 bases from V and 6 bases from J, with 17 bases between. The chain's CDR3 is CASSYSLRLFMSEAFF. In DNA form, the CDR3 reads TGTGCCAGCAGTTACTCGTTACGACTCTTTATGTCTGAAGCTTTCTTT.

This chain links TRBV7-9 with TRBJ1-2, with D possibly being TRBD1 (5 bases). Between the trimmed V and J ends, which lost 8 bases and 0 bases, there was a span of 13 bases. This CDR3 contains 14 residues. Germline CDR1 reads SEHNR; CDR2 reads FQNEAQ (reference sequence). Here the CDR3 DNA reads TGTGCCAGCGCTACAGGATTTACTAACTATGGCTACACCTTC. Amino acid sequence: CASATGFTNYGYTF.

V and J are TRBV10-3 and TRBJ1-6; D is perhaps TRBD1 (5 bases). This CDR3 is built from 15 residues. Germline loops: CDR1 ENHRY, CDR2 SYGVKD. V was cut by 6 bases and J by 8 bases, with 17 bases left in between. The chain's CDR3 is CAIRVEQAPYSPLHF. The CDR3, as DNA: TGTGCCATCAGAGTGGAACAGGCTCCCTATTCACCCCTCCACTTT.

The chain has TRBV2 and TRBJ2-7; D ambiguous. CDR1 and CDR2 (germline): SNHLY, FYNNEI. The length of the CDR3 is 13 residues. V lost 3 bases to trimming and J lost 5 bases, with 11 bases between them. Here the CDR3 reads CASSELRFDEQYF. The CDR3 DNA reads TGTGCCAGCAGTGAGTTAAGGTTCGACGAGCAGTACTTC. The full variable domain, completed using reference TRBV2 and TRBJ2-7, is EPEVTQTPSHQVTQMGQEVILRCVPISNHLYFYWYRQILGQKVEFLVSFYNNEISEKSEIFDDQFSVERPDGSNFTLKIRSTKLEDSAMYFCASSELRFDEQYFGPGTRLTVT.

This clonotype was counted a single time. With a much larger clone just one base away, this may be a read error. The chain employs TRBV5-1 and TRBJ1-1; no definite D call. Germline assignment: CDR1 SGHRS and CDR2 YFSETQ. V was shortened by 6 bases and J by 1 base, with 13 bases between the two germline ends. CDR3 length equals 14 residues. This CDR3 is CASMPGLENTEAFF. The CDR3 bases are TGCGCCAGCATGCCCGGATTAGAGAACACTGAAGCTTTCTTT.

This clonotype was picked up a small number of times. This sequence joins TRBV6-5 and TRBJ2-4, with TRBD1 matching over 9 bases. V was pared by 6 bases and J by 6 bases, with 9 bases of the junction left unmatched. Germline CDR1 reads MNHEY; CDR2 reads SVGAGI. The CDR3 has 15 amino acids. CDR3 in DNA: TGTGCCAGCAGGGCAACAGGGGGCTTGGGAAACATTCAGTACTTC. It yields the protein CASRATGGLGNIQYF.

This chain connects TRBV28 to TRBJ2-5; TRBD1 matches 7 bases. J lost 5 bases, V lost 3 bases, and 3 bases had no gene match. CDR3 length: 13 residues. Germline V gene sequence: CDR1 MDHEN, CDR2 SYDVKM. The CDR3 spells CASSLGQPETQYF. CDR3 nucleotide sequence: TGTGCCAGCAGTTTGGGACAGCCGGAGACCCAGTACTTC.

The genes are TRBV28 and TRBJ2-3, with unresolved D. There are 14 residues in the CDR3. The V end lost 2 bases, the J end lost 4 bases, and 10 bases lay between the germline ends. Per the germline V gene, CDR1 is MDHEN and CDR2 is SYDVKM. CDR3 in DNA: TGTGCCAGCAGTTTAGGGTTTGGGGCAGATACGCAGTATTTT. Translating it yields CASSLGFGADTQYF.

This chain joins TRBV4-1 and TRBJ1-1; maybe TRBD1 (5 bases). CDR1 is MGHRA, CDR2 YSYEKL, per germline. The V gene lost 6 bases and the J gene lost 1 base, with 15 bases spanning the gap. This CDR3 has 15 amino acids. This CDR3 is CASSPLGGGNTEAFF. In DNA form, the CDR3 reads TGCGCCAGCAGTCCTCTCGGGGGTGGGAACACTGAAGCTTTCTTT.

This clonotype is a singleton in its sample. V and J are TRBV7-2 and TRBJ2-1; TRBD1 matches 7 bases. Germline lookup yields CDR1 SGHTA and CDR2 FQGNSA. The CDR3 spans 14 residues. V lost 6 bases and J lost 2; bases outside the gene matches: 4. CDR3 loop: CASSRQGTYNEQFF. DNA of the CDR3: TGTGCCAGCAGTCGACAGGGCACCTACAATGAGCAGTTCTTC.

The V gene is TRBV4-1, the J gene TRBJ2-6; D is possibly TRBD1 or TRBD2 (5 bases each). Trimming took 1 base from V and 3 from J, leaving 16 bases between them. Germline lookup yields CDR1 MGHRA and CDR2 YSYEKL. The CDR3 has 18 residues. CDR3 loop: CASSQVGGTPFGANVLTF. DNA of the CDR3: TGCGCCAGCAGCCAAGTTGGGGGTACCCCTTTTGGGGCCAACGTCCTGACTTTC.

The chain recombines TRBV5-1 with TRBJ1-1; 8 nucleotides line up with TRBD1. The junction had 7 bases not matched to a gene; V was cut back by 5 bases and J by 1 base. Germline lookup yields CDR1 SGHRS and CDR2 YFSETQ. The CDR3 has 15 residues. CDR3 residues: CASRPGGFRNTEAFF. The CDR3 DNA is TGCGCCAGCAGACCAGGGGGCTTTAGGAACACTGAAGCTTTCTTT. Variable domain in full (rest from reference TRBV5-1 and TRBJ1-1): KAGVTQTPRYLIKTRGQQVTLSCSPISGHRSVSWYQQTPGQGLQFLFEYFSETQRNKGNFPGRFSGRQFSNSRSEMNVSTLELGDSALYLCASRPGGFRNTEAFFGQGTRLTVV.

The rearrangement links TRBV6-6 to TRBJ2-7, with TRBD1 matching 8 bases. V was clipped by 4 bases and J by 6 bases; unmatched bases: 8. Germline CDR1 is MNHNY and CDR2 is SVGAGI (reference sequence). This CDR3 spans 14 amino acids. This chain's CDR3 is CASSSGTGRSEQYF. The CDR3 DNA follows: TGTGCCAGCAGTTCCGGGACAGGCAGAAGCGAGCAGTACTTC.

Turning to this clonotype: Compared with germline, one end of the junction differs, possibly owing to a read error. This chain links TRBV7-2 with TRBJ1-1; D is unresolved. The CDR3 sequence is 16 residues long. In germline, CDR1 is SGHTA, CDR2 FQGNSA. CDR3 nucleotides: TGTGCCAGCGGCTTCTTCCCAGATTTGGTGTACACTGAAGCTTTCTTT. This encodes CASGFFPDLVYTEAFF.